This T cell receptor beta chain was documented in a study of shared clonotypes between healthy human individuals. Overall study findings and caveats: Having only a few donors restricted how much genetic and exposure-history diversity was captured.

The authors ran unsorted PBMC replicate PCRs on around 270 ng DNA, 25,000 to 35,000 T cell genomes. TCRdb's copy holds only in-frame clones and misses some; the assay was immunoSEQ multiplex PCR. The sample gives approximately 510,000 clones, 79% of which show up once; under 15% is in the top ten. CDR1 is LNHDA, CDR2 SQIVND, per germline (reference sequence). The V and J ends lost 3 bases and 6 bases, in that order; junction bases with no gene match: 10. CDR3 size: 15 residues. This clone was found once. The antigen is undetermined. The sample comprised PBMCs. The rearrangement links TRBV19 to TRBJ1-2, with 7 bases aligning to TRBD1. The receptor comes from a woman aged 40-49 years in good health. Some clones in this sample may be carry-over from other donors' samples. The CDR3 loop reads CASSISSGTVDGYTF. CDR3 in DNA: TGTGCCAGTAGTATTTCTTCTGGGACAGTCGATGGCTACACCTTC.